This section outlines one T cell receptor (beta chain) sequence together with its context. The sample belongs to a study of cytotoxic CD8 clonotypes in ibrutinib-treated CLL. Study details: Timing of response sample collection was a median approximately twelve months after treatment start, with a range of 6 to 36.

Germline CDR1 and CDR2: SGHAT and FQNNGV. The CDR3 has 20 residues. After removal of 0 bases from V and 1 base from J, the junction contained 15 bases not matched to a gene. TCRdb keeps only in-frame clones here, not all; method: immunoSEQ multiplex PCR. Of tens of thousands of clones listed, 71% are singletons. This material consisted of PBMCs, taken at disease progression, from a patient treated with ibrutinib. This chain connects TRBV11-2 to TRBJ2-3; 8 bases map to TRBD2. The sequence was obtained from a human donor with chronic lymphocytic leukemia. Here the CDR3 reads CASSLEVVTGGRLGTDTQYF. Written as DNA, the CDR3 is TGTGCCAGCAGCTTAGAAGTAGTGACGGGGGGGCGTCTAGGCACAGATACGCAGTATTTT. The whole variable domain, filled in from reference TRBV11-2 and TRBJ2-3, reads EAGVAQSPRYKIIEKRQSVAFWCNPISGHATLYWYQQILGQGPKLLIQFQNNGVVDDSQLPKDRFSAERLKGVDSTLKIQPAKLEDSAVYLCASSLEVVTGGRLGTDTQYFGPGTRLTVL.